Listed here are 10 T cell receptor beta chains from one sample, sequenced in a study of early stage breast cancer tumors. Produced via immunoSEQ multiplex PCR; TCRdb's table is partial and in-frame only. The sample holds about 19,000 clones; about 86% are singletons and the top ten take more than 1.5%. The source material was blood. The receptor source for this set is a person aged 70 to 79 with breast cancer.

The chain carries TRBV28 and TRBJ1-5, with no clear D. Germline CDR1 reads MDHEN; CDR2 reads SYDVKM. This CDR3 spans 15 amino acids. The germline V and J ends were trimmed by 7 bases and 2 bases, with 15 bases remaining between them. The CDR3 nucleotides read TGTGCCAGCACTACGGTCGGGAAGGGCAATCAGCCCCAGCATTTT. It specifies CASTTVGKGNQPQHF.

The CDR3: CASSQDLPGANVLTF. CDR3 sequence (DNA): TGTGCCAGCAGCCAAGACCTCCCTGGGGCCAACGTCCTGACTTTC. The J gene is TRBJ2-6, the V gene TRBV14; D remains unclear. Per the germline V gene, CDR1 is SGHDN and CDR2 is FVKESK. The CDR3 is 15 amino acids. Trimming took off 0 bases at V and 2 bases at J, with 5 bases between the two ends.

This clone was counted once. The rearrangement uses TRBV27 and TRBJ2-7; 8 bases are a match to TRBD1. Germline V gene lookup returns CDR1 MNHEY and CDR2 SMNVEV (reference sequence). This CDR3 contains 16 residues. J lost 1 base, V lost 6 bases, and 11 bases had no gene match. The CDR3 bases are TGTGCCAGCAGGCCCATTAGGACAGGGCGTTCCTACGAGCAGTACTTC. Translation gives CASRPIRTGRSYEQYF.

This clone showed up just once. J is TRBJ2-5 and V is TRBV28; the D gene is possibly TRBD1 (5 bases). Trimming left V 2 bases short and J 4 bases short, with 5 bases between. The CDR3 loop spans 12 amino acids. CDR1 and CDR2 from the germline V gene are MDHEN and SYDVKM. The CDR3 here is CASSLQGETQYF. The DNA of the CDR3 is TGTGCCAGCAGTTTACAGGGAGAGACCCAGTACTTC.

V and J are TRBV7-9 and TRBJ2-1; D call uncertain. Germline assignment: CDR1 SEHNR and CDR2 FQNEAQ (reference sequence). This CDR3 has 14 amino acids. Trimming took 7 bases from V and 3 from J, leaving 13 bases between them. Here the CDR3 reads CASTPPRDYNEQFF. CDR3 in DNA: TGTGCCAGCACCCCCCCGAGAGACTACAATGAGCAGTTCTTC.

This chain links TRBV6-1 with TRBJ2-7; 9 positions match TRBD1. The junction had 5 bases not matched to a gene; V was cut back by 7 bases and J by 1 base. The length of the CDR3 is 14 residues. CDR1 is MNHNS and CDR2 is SASEGT in the germline V gene. The CDR3 loop is CASTSDRGSYEQYF. CDR3 DNA sequence: TGTGCCAGCACCTCAGACAGGGGGTCCTACGAGCAGTACTTC.

DNA for the CDR3: TGCGCCAGCAGCCCACTGCTAAGGACAGCGAACACTGAAGCTTTCTTT. Translating it yields CASSPLLRTANTEAFF. V is TRBV5-1 and J is TRBJ1-1, with a tentative D call TRBD1 (6 bases). CDR1 and CDR2 from the germline V gene are SGHRS and YFSETQ. The V end lost 4 bases, the J end lost 1 base, and 17 bases lay between the germline ends. The CDR3 contains 16 residues.

The rearrangement joins TRBV7-6 to TRBJ1-4; TRBD1 is a possible D gene (5 bases). Germline CDR1 and CDR2: SGHVS and FNYEAQ. The CDR3 has 15 amino acids. The V gene lost 5 bases and the J gene lost 2 bases, with 12 bases spanning the gap. CDR3 residues: CASSPVGGTNEKLFF. DNA of the CDR3: TGTGCCAGCAGCCCCGTGGGGGGGACTAATGAAAAACTGTTTTTT.

The chain couples TRBV19 to TRBJ1-5; D is unclear. V lost 7 bases to trimming and J lost 4 bases, with 17 bases between them. CDR1 and CDR2 from the germline V gene are LNHDA and SQIVND (reference sequence). The CDR3 extends over 15 amino acids. This CDR3 reads CASKGKRSPNQPQHF. In DNA, the CDR3 is TGTGCCAGTAAGGGAAAGCGGTCCCCTAATCAGCCCCAGCATTTT.

The V and J genes are TRBV6-1 and TRBJ2-7, with 9 nucleotides matching TRBD2. This CDR3 is built from 17 residues. Unmatched junction bases numbered 12, after V lost 2 bases and J lost 4 bases. The V gene's germline CDR1 is MNHNS and CDR2 SASEGT. Here the CDR3 DNA reads TGTGCCAGCAGTGAATGGGTGGGAGCTAGCGGGGTTTACGAGCAGTACTTC. Translating gives CASSEWVGASGVYEQYF.